The 10 T cell receptor beta chains below all came from one sample that was sequenced in a study of T cell clonotyping in hematopoietic cell transplantation. Sequenced by immunoSEQ multiplex PCR; TCRdb stores in-frame clones only, minus some. The table lists 13,000 to 15,000 clones, around 97% of them singletons. Here the sequenced sample was peripheral blood mononuclear cells, taken 30 days after allogeneic stem cell transplant. These receptors were collected from a female patient aged 50-59 years who had an allogeneic stem cell transplant from an unrelated donor, so T cells may come from the graft donor. Some clones in this sample may be carry-over from other donors' samples.

This sequence joins TRBV5-1 and TRBJ2-2; TRBD1 might be the D (5 bases). The CDR3 is made up of 15 amino acids. Looked up from germline, CDR1 is SGHRS and CDR2 is YFSETQ. Trimming cost V 0 bases and J 7 bases, with 13 bases left between them. The CDR3 DNA is TGCGCCAGCAGCTTGGTAGCAGGGCAGGTCGGGGAGCTGTTTTTT. This sequence encodes CASSLVAGQVGELFF.

The rearrangement uses TRBV5-4 and TRBJ1-2, with D perhaps TRBD1 (5 bases). The germline V gene encodes CDR1 SGHNT and CDR2 YYREEE (reference sequence). Trimming shortened V by 0 bases and J by 1 base, and 10 bases separated the two germline ends. This CDR3 comprises 15 residues. The chain's CDR3 is CASSLVGPLNYGYTF. The CDR3 DNA follows: TGTGCCAGCAGCTTGGTGGGACCGCTTAACTATGGCTACACCTTC.

The V and J genes are TRBV18 and TRBJ1-5; the match to TRBD1 covers 7 bases. Germline CDR1 KGHSH, CDR2 LQKENI. CDR3 size: 15 residues. Trimming at V came to 3 bases and at J to 5 bases, leaving 7 bases not matched to a gene. In DNA form, the CDR3 reads TGTGCCAGCTCACCTCTGGGACAGACAGATCAGCCCCAGCATTTT. Translating it yields CASSPLGQTDQPQHF.

The V gene is TRBV19, the J gene TRBJ1-5, with a tentative D call TRBD1 (5 bases). V shed 6 bases and J shed 7 bases, with 10 bases lying between them. This CDR3 is built from 12 residues. Germline assignment: CDR1 LNHDA and CDR2 SQIVND (reference sequence). CDR3 sequence (DNA): TGTGCCAGTAGGGGGGGGTTACAGCCCCAGCATTTT. Residues: CASRGGLQPQHF.

This rearrangement joins TRBV5-6 to TRBJ1-2, with D unclear. Germline-derived CDR1 and CDR2 are SGHDT and YYEEEE. The V gene lost 4 bases and the J gene lost 4 bases, with 11 bases spanning the gap. CDR3 length: 13 amino acids. DNA of the CDR3: TGTGCCAGCAGCCTCCGAGGGAGCTATGGCTACACCTTC. This codes for CASSLRGSYGYTF.

The V and J genes are TRBV30 and TRBJ1-5, with D possibly being TRBD1 (5 bases). V was trimmed by 4 bases and J by 1 base, leaving 8 bases between them. Germline V lookup: CDR1 GTSNPN, CDR2 SVGIG (reference sequence). The CDR3 covers 13 residues. The CDR3 DNA follows: TGTGCCTGGACTAGGGGCAGCAATCAGCCCCAGCATTTT. It codes for CAWTRGSNQPQHF.

The J gene is TRBJ2-7, the V gene TRBV7-9; D is undetermined. This CDR3 spans 15 amino acids. The germline gives CDR1 SEHNR, CDR2 FQNEAQ (reference sequence). V gave up 1 base and J gave up 0 bases, with 10 bases separating them. CDR3 nucleotides: TGTGCCAGCAGCTTAGGGTTGGGCACCTCCTACGAGCAGTACTTC. This gives the protein CASSLGLGTSYEQYF.

J is TRBJ2-2 and V is TRBV4-1; TRBD2 aligns across 12 bases. V lost 2 bases, J lost 4 bases, and 8 bases stayed unmatched. Germline CDR1 MGHRA, CDR2 YSYEKL. This CDR3 contains 18 residues. In nucleotides, the CDR3 is TGCGCCAGCAGCCAACACCCTTCGACTAGCGGGAGCACCGGGGAGCTGTTTTTT. This translates into CASSQHPSTSGSTGELFF.

In its sample, this clone was seen once. The chain has TRBV5-1 and TRBJ1-5; no firm D call. Germline V gene data show CDR1 as SGHRS and CDR2 as YFSETQ. The CDR3 sequence is 14 residues long. The germline V and J ends were trimmed by 2 bases and 2 bases, with 8 bases remaining between them. CDR3 protein: CASSLHGGNQPQHF. CDR3 sequence (DNA): TGCGCCAGCAGCTTACACGGAGGCAATCAGCCCCAGCATTTT. Drawing the rest from reference TRBV5-1 and TRBJ1-5, the complete variable domain is KAGVTQTPRYLIKTRGQQVTLSCSPISGHRSVSWYQQTPGQGLQFLFEYFSETQRNKGNFPGRFSGRQFSNSRSEMNVSTLELGDSALYLCASSLHGGNQPQHFGDGTRLSIL.

J is TRBJ2-5 and V is TRBV6-5; D uncertain. This CDR3 spans 14 amino acids. Germline values: CDR1 MNHEY, CDR2 SVGAGI. V was trimmed by 2 bases and J by 4 bases, leaving 11 bases between them. The CDR3 bases are TGTGCCAGCAGTTACGATGGGTTACGAGAGACCCAGTACTTC. As protein: CASSYDGLRETQYF.